Listed below are T cell receptor beta chains from one sample, sequenced in a study of blood T cell repertoires in COVID-19. Only in-frame clones appear in the TCRdb table, and some are missing; sequencing was by immunoSEQ multiplex PCR. The table has about 230,000 clones, 70% to 90% seen once; the top ten hold roughly 12%. The sequenced sample consisted of peripheral blood. The receptors come from a man aged 45-60 years with COVID-19, enrolled during active disease. CDR3s include the opening cysteine and the closing phenylalanine or tryptophan. D genes are given only for firm matches. Some rows have no size entry. The others give once, few or many, or a class for an expanded clone.

TRBV24-1,.,TRBJ2-7,.,TGTGCCACCAGGGGGCTATCCTACGAGCAGTACTTC,CATRGLSYEQYF
TRBV30,.,TRBJ2-5,.,TGTGCCTGGAGTGTAGGGGCCAACCTCGGAGAGACCCAGTACTTC,CAWSVGANLGETQYF
TRBV9,.,TRBJ2-3,.,TGTGCCAGCAGCGTAGCTGCAACCGGTGCCACAGATACGCAGTATTTT,CASSVAATGATDTQYF
TRBV7-9,TRBD2,TRBJ2-5,.,TGTGCCAGCAACAGAGCGGGGGGGCGAGAGACCCAGTACTTC,CASNRAGGRETQYF
TRBV5-1,.,TRBJ2-5,.,TGCGCCAGCAGCTGGCGGGGAGGAGAGACCCAGTACTTC,CASSWRGGETQYF
TRBV9,.,TRBJ2-7,.,TGTGCCAGCAGCTCAGGGATGAGCTACGAGCAGTACTTC,CASSSGMSYEQYF
TRBV30,TRBD1,TRBJ1-5,.,TGTGCCTGGAGCCAAGGACAGGGGAATCAGCCCCAGCATTTT,CAWSQGQGNQPQHF
TRBV28,.,TRBJ1-2,.,TGTGCCAGCAGCCCTGGGGGGGACAACTATGGCTACACCTTC,CASSPGGDNYGYTF
TRBV14,.,TRBJ2-7,.,TGTGCCAGCAGCCAAGATGGAGCTTACGAGCAGTACTTC,CASSQDGAYEQYF
TRBV7-2,TRBD2,TRBJ2-5,.,TGTGCCAGCAGCCCCACAGCGGGGAGGCAAGAGACCCAGTACTTC,CASSPTAGRQETQYF
TRBV10-3,TRBD1,TRBJ1-4,.,TGTGCCGCCGGGACAGGGGCAACTAATGAAAAACTGTTTTTT,CAAGTGATNEKLFF
TRBV2,TRBD1,TRBJ1-2,.,TGTGCCAGCAGTGGACAGGGGGCGGAGGGCTACACCTTC,CASSGQGAEGYTF
TRBV7-9,TRBD2,TRBJ2-1,.,TGTGCCAGCAGCTTAGGGGGAGGGGTCAATGAGCAGTTCTTC,CASSLGGGVNEQFF
TRBV5-1,TRBD1,TRBJ2-7,.,TGCGCCAGCAGCCACGGGACAGGGGTCTACGAGCAGTACTTC,CASSHGTGVYEQYF
TRBV7-8,.,TRBJ2-7,.,TGTGCCAGCAGCTCCTCAGGGGGACTAGTTTCCTACGAGCAGTACTTC,CASSSSGGLVSYEQYF
TRBV18,.,TRBJ1-1,.,TGTGCCAGCTCGCTTACCCCGGTGACTGAAGCTTTCTTT,CASSLTPVTEAFF
TRBV15,TRBD2,TRBJ2-1,.,TGTGCCACCAGCAGAGTTGACGGGAGGGTATACAATGAGCAGTTCTTC,CATSRVDGRVYNEQFF
TRBV5-4,TRBD1,TRBJ1-2,once,TGTGCCAGCAGCACAAACCAGGGGGCGCGATATGGCTACACCTTC,CASSTNQGARYGYTF
TRBV19,.,TRBJ1-2,.,TGTGCCAGTAGTATAAATCGGGAAGAGTGGGGCTACACCTTC,CASSINREEWGYTF
TRBV3-1/TRBV3-2,TRBD1,TRBJ1-5,.,TGTGCCAGCAGCCTGTTAGGACAGGGAGCTCAGCCCCAGCATTTT,CASSLLGQGAQPQHF
TRBV4-2,.,TRBJ1-6,.,TGTGCCAGCAGCCAAGAAGGGACCAGGGGTTCACCCCTCCACTTT,CASSQEGTRGSPLHF
TRBV5-1,.,TRBJ2-2,.,TGCGCCAGCAGCTTGATCAGGCAATCGAACACCGGGGAGCTGTTTTTT,CASSLIRQSNTGELFF
TRBV4-2,.,TRBJ1-2,.,TGTGCCAGCAGCCAAGAAGGAGGGGCGAACTATGGCTACACCTTC,CASSQEGGANYGYTF
TRBV9,.,TRBJ1-1,.,TGTGCCAGCAGCCCCCGACCACAGGGCAGGGGCACTGAAGCTTTCTTT,CASSPRPQGRGTEAFF
TRBV5-6,TRBD1,TRBJ1-6,many,TGTGCCAGCAGCTTACAGGGGGCTCGGTATAATTCACCCCTCCACTTT,CASSLQGARYNSPLHF
TRBV14,TRBD2,TRBJ2-3,.,TGTGCCAGCAGTCGAGCGGGGGGAGGTACAGATACGCAGTATTTT,CASSRAGGGTDTQYF
TRBV27,.,TRBJ2-7,once,TGTGCCAGCAGCCGGGAGTGGGCTTGGGGCGAGCAGTACTTC,CASSREWAWGEQYF
TRBV28,TRBD1,TRBJ2-7,.,TGTGCCAGCAGGATACAGGGGGCCTACGAGCAGTACTTC,CASRIQGAYEQYF
TRBV9,.,TRBJ1-3,.,TGTGCCAGCAGCGGGAGACAGGCCTCTGGAAACACCATATATTTT,CASSGRQASGNTIYF
TRBV6-6,.,TRBJ2-5,.,TGTGCCAGCATGTACCGGACACAGTATTGGGAGACCCAGTACTTC,CASMYRTQYWETQYF
TRBV19,TRBD2,TRBJ2-2,.,TGTGCCAGTAGTATCCGACTAGCGGGGGACACCGGGGAGCTGTTTTTT,CASSIRLAGDTGELFF
TRBV29-1,.,TRBJ1-4,few,TGCAGCGTTGAAGTTGGAGGAGTAGGTGAAAAACTGTTTTTT,CSVEVGGVGEKLFF
TRBV11-1,.,TRBJ2-7,.,TGTGCCAGCAGCTTAGGGCAGGCGAGTAACTACGAGCAGTACTTC,CASSLGQASNYEQYF
TRBV7-9,.,TRBJ1-2,once,TGTGCCAGCAGCTTTGGCAGAAACTATGGCTACACCTTC,CASSFGRNYGYTF
TRBV5-4,.,TRBJ2-5,once,TGTGCCAGCAGCTTGAGGGGACGAGGGAGGAACCAAGAGACCCAGTACTTC,CASSLRGRGRNQETQYF
TRBV19,TRBD2,TRBJ2-7,.,TGTGCCAGTAGTATTCGACTAGCGGGAGGACGTACCTACGAGCAGTACTTC,CASSIRLAGGRTYEQYF
TRBV5-5,.,TRBJ2-1,.,TGTGCCAGCAGCTTGTTGGGCTCCCGATACAATGAGCAGTTCTTC,CASSLLGSRYNEQFF
TRBV6-4,.,TRBJ2-1,.,TGTGCCAGCAGTGAATCGGGGTCCGGGCGGGAGCAGTTCTTC,CASSESGSGREQFF
TRBV11-3,TRBD2,TRBJ2-1,.,TGTGCCAGCAGCGTCGGGACTACCTCCTACAATGAGCAGTTCTTC,CASSVGTTSYNEQFF
TRBV14,.,TRBJ2-1,.,TGTGCCAGCAGCCCTGGATTGAGGTACAATGAGCAGTTCTTC,CASSPGLRYNEQFF
TRBV2,TRBD1,TRBJ2-2,.,TGTGCCAGCAGAGCGACAGGGGGCAAAACCGGGGAGCTGTTTTTT,CASRATGGKTGELFF
TRBV5-1,TRBD1,TRBJ1-1,.,TGCGCCAGCAGCTTGGCCAAGGGGGCATGGACTGAAGCTTTCTTT,CASSLAKGAWTEAFF
TRBV5-1,TRBD1,TRBJ2-7,.,TGCGCCAGCAGCTTGGATGCAGGGGGACACACCTACGAGCAGTACTTC,CASSLDAGGHTYEQYF